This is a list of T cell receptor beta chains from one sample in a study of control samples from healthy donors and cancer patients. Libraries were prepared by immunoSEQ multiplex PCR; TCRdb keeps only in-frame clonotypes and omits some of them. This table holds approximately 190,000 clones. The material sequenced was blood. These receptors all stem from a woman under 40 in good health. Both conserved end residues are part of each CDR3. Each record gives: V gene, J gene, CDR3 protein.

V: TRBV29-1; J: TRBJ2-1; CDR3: CSVVSSGLYNEQFF
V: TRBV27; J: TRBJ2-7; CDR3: CASSLIGQSYEQYF
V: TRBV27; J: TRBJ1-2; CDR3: CASSPLGSGGDYTF
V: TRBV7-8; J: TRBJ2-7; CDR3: CASSPRRTENYEQYF
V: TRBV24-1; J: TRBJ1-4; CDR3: CATSDFAGTGEDSNEKLFF
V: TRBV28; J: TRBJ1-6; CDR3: CASRPDREDSPLHF
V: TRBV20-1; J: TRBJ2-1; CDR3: CSARRGNEQFF
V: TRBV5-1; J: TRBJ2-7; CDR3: CASAQGQSSDEQYF
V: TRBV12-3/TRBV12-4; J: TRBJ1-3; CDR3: CASWPFSENTIYF
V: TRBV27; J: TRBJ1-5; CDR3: CASSPTGSQPQHF
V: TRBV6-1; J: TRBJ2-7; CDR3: CASSEARLAESYEQYF
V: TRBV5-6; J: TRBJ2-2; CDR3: CASSLMTGELFF
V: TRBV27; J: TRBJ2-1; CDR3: CASSLSWRSYNEQFF
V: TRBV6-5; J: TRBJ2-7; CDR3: CASSYSRGGYEQYF
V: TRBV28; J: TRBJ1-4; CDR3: CASANEKLFF
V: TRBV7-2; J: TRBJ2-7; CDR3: CASSFQSYEQYF
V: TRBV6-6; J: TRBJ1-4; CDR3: CASSYHPATNEKLFF
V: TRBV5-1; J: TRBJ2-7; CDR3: CASREVSPPYEQYF
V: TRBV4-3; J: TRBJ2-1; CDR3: CASSQAESLTYNEQFF
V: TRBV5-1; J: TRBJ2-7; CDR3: CASRGTSGELLTGQYF
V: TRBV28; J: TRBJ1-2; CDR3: CASSPPLGVYGYTF
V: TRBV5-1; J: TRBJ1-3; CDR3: CASSLGSGNTIYF
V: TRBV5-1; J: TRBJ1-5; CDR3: CVVRGMGSANQPQHF
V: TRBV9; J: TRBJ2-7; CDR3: CASSVAGTDYSYEQYF
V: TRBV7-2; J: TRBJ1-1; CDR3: CASSLARGEAFF
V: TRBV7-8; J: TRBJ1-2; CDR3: CASSLAGGDYGYTF
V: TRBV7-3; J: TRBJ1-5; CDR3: CASSCRPGGGSYSNQPQHF
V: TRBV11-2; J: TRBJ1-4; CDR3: CASSSLDSTGVEKLFF
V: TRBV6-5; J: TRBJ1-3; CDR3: CASSYSQGYGNTIYF
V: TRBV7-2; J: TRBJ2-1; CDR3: CASSLAGVAVDNEQFF
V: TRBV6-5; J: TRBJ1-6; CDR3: CASSQGRGNSPLHF
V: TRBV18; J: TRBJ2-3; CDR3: CASSSNTGPWDTQYF